These 5 T cell receptor beta chains originate from one sample sequenced in a study of blood T cells in healthy people across ages. A second roughly 6 to 11 cycle PCR used barcoded and J-beta primers. TCRdb re-called the 5' RACE reads with MiXCR, one entry per CDR3 protein. The sample yields hundreds of thousands of distinct CDR3 sequences, 52% seen once. The sample comprised blood. The receptors here all came from a woman aged 80 or over in good health.

The CDR3 DNA follows: TGCAGTGCTAGAGAATGGAGGGCCCTACAGGTCCCTAGCACAGATACGCAGTATTTT. Translation: CSAREWRALQVPSTDTQYF. The chain recombines TRBV20-1 with TRBJ2-3, with D tentatively TRBD2 (6 bases). Between the trimmed V and J ends, which lost 0 bases and 0 bases, there was a span of 22 bases. The CDR3 totals 19 residues. Germline V gene data show CDR1 as DFQATT and CDR2 as SNEGSKA (reference sequence).

This clonotype occurred many times. V is TRBV7-3 and J is TRBJ2-1; D is uncertain. V gave up 5 bases and J gave up 3 bases, with 11 bases separating them. This CDR3 spans 14 amino acids. Germline V CDR1 and CDR2: SGHTA, FQGTGA. The CDR3 bases are TGTGCCAGCAGCCCGACCGCCGGCTACAATGAGCAGTTCTTC. Its protein is CASSPTAGYNEQFF.

V gene TRBV29-1 combines with J gene TRBJ2-3; 7 bases line up with TRBD1. The trim removed 4 bases at V and 0 bases at J, leaving 16 bases unmatched. Germline loops: CDR1 SQVTM, CDR2 ANQGSEA. CDR3 size: 18 residues. The DNA for the CDR3 is TGCAGCGTTGCACAGGGGAATCCCCCCGTCTCTAGCACAGATACGCAGTATTTT. Residues: CSVAQGNPPVSSTDTQYF.

About this clonotype itself: Germline and junction disagree at one end, which may indicate a read error. This chain joins TRBV28 and TRBJ2-5; D might be TRBD1 (6 bases). The CDR3 runs 15 residues. CDR1 and CDR2 from the germline V gene are MDHEN and SYDVKM. CDR3: CASSLLGARQETQYF. The CDR3, as DNA: TGTGCCAGCAGTTTGCTGGGGGCTCGGCAAGAGACTCAGTACTTC.

This clonotype has ten or more counts. The V and J genes are TRBV29-1 and TRBJ2-5; D is perhaps TRBD1 (7 bases). Per the germline V gene, CDR1 is SQVTM and CDR2 is ANQGSEA. The CDR3 is 12 amino acids. The V end was cut by 7 bases, the J end by 2 bases, with 11 bases between. The CDR3 spells CSGSGGQETQYF. The CDR3 DNA follows: TGCAGCGGGTCAGGGGGGCAAGAGACCCAGTACTTC.